This TCR beta chain was obtained from a study of T cell responses to AZD1222 COVID-19 vaccine. Whole-study findings and limits: Possibly, clonal diversity was underestimated; donors were largely white British and included more females.

TCRdb's copy holds only in-frame clones and misses some; the assay was immunoSEQ multiplex PCR. The repertoire includes fewer than 100,000 clones, around 90% of them detected once, and roughly 13% sits in the top ten. Germline CDR1 and CDR2: SGHVS and FQNEAQ. Between the trimmed V and J ends, which lost 3 bases and 0 bases, there was a span of 6 bases. CDR3 length: 14 residues. This clone is a singleton in its sample. Its antigen is not known. J is TRBJ2-1 and V is TRBV7-8; D unresolved. The TCR comes from an adult in good health. The sample was peripheral blood, taken on day 0 of AZD1222 vaccination. The CDR3 DNA follows: TGTGCCAGCAGCTTTCAGTCCTCCTACAATGAGCAGTTCTTC. It codes for CASSFQSSYNEQFF.